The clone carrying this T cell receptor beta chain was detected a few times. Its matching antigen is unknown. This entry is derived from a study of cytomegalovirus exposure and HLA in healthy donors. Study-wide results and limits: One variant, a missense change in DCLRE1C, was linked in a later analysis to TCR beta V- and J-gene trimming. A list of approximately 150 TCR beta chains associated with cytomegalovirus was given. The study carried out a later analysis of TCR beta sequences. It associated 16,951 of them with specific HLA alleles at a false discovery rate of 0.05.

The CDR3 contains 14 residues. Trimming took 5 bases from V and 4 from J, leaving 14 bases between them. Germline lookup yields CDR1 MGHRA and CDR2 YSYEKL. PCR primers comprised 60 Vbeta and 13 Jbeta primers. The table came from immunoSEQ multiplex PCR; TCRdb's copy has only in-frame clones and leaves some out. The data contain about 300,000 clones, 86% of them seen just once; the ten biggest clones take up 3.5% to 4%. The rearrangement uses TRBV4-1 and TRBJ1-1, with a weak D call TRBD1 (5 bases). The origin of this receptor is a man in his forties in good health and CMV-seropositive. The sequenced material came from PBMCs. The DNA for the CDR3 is TGCGCCAGCAGCAAACAGGACTACGGCACTGAAGCTTTCTTT. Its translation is CASSKQDYGTEAFF.